Each of the 13 T cell receptor beta chains below was sequenced from the same sample in a study of cytomegalovirus exposure and HLA in healthy donors. The study ran its PCR with 60 Vbeta and 13 Jbeta primers. Clones were sequenced by immunoSEQ multiplex PCR, and TCRdb holds only the in-frame ones, with some missing. The sample gives some 130,000 clones, around three quarters of which show up once; more than 0.85% is in the top ten. Sequenced sample: PBMCs. All receptors come from a man aged 18-30 years in good health and CMV-seronegative.

This clone was observed a handful of times. The V and J genes are TRBV6-5 and TRBJ2-2, with a weak D call TRBD1 (6 bases). The CDR3 runs to 14 residues. Germline-derived CDR1 and CDR2 are MNHEY and SVGAGI. Deletions cut 7 bases from V and 7 bases from J, with 16 bases between. CDR3 sequence (DNA): TGTGCCAGCAATAGGCAGGGGTTTAACGGGGAGCTGTTTTTT. It codes for CASNRQGFNGELFF.

The chain uses TRBV9 and TRBJ1-2, with TRBD1 as a possible D gene (5 bases). The CDR3 totals 15 residues. From germline, CDR1 is SGDLS and CDR2 YYNGEE. Trimming took off 0 bases at V and 3 bases at J, with 12 bases between the two ends. This chain's CDR3 is CASSVDLKGYYGYTF. CDR3 nucleotides: TGTGCCAGCAGCGTAGATTTAAAGGGGTACTATGGCTACACCTTC.

Of note for this clone: Mismatch with germline at one junction end may stem from a read error. V and J are TRBV5-4 and TRBJ1-2, with 8 bases aligning to TRBD1. This CDR3 is built from 17 residues. Looked up from germline, CDR1 is SGHNT and CDR2 is YYREEE (reference sequence). The CDR3 DNA sequence: TGTGCCAGCAGCGGGGGTTGGACAGGGCGGGGGCTCTATGGCCACACCTTC. Its translation is CASSGGWTGRGLYGHTF.

This clone has just one count. The genes are TRBV29-1 and TRBJ1-5; tentative D call: TRBD1 (5 bases). This CDR3 comprises 12 residues. V lost 4 bases and J lost 5, with 9 bases in between. Germline V lookup: CDR1 SQVTM, CDR2 ANQGSEA. In DNA, the CDR3 is TGCAGCGTTGGGGCGGGGGATCAGCCCCAGCATTTT. Protein sequence: CSVGAGDQPQHF. Full variable domain (rest looked up from reference TRBV29-1 and TRBJ1-5): SAVISQKPSRDICQRGTSLTIQCQVDSQVTMMFWYRQQPGQSLTLIATANQGSEATYESGFVIDKFPISRPNLTFSTLTVSNMSPEDSSIYLCSVGAGDQPQHFGDGTRLSIL.

In the case of this clone: An end of the junction does not agree with germline; a read error may underlie this. The V gene is TRBV7-7, the J gene TRBJ2-2; TRBD1 matches at 7 bases. There are 16 residues in the CDR3. In germline, CDR1 is SSHAT, CDR2 FNYEAQ (reference sequence). Here the CDR3 reads CASSLYTGASTGELFF. CDR3 coding DNA: TGTGCTAGCAGCTTATATACAGGGGCGAGTACCGGGGAGCTGTTTTTT.

The CDR3 here is CASSLTSTTDTQYF. CDR3 nucleotides: TGTGCCAGCAGCTTGACAAGTACCACAGATACGCAGTATTTT. This sequence joins TRBV5-5 and TRBJ2-3; D unresolved. Trimming removed 1 base at V and 2 bases at J, with 8 bases between. Germline loops: CDR1 SGHKS, CDR2 YYEKEE (reference sequence). The CDR3 is 14 amino acids. Full variable domain (missing parts from reference TRBV5-5 and TRBJ2-3): DAGVTQSPTHLIKTRGQQVTLRCSPISGHKSVSWYQQVLGQGPQFIFQYYEKEERGRGNFPDRFSARQFPNYSSELNVNALLLGDSALYLCASSLTSTTDTQYFGPGTRLTVL.

The chain couples TRBV7-6 to TRBJ1-2; 10 bases fit TRBD1. Germline V gene sequence: CDR1 SGHVS, CDR2 FNYEAQ. The CDR3 spans 15 residues. V was pared by 3 bases and J by 8 bases, with 9 bases of the junction left unmatched. The CDR3 DNA sequence: TGTGCCAGCAGCTTGGGTGGGACAGGGGCGAGAGGCTACACCTTC. Translated: CASSLGGTGARGYTF.

This chain joins TRBV5-1 and TRBJ2-5; 10 bases line up with TRBD1. Germline trimming cut 1 base from V and 7 bases from J; bases unmatched to any gene: 16. Germline V lookup: CDR1 SGHRS, CDR2 YFSETQ. The CDR3 sequence is 18 residues long. The CDR3 DNA is TGCGCCAGCAGCTTGCAAGGGACAGGGGCCCCTTCGGAGGTGACCCAGTACTTC. It is translated as CASSLQGTGAPSEVTQYF.

J is TRBJ1-2 and V is TRBV27; a weak D match, TRBD1 (6 bases). The length of the CDR3 is 14 residues. Germline loops: CDR1 MNHEY, CDR2 SMNVEV (reference sequence). V gave up 7 bases and J gave up 4 bases, with 16 bases separating them. For the CDR3, the DNA is TGTGCCAGCAACACCTCCCGGACAGTCTATGGCTACACCTTC. Amino acid sequence: CASNTSRTVYGYTF.

The V gene is TRBV6-1, the J gene TRBJ2-2; D is perhaps TRBD1 (5 bases). Trimming removed 7 bases at V and 0 bases at J, with 12 bases between. CDR1 is MNHNS, CDR2 SASEGT, per germline. The CDR3 consists of 15 residues. The CDR3 loop reads CASNRQSSNTGELFF. CDR3 DNA: TGTGCCAGCAACCGACAGAGTTCGAACACCGGGGAGCTGTTTTTT.

The chain has TRBV14 and TRBJ1-5; D perhaps matches TRBD1 (6 bases). CDR3 length: 12 residues. The germline V gene encodes CDR1 SGHDN and CDR2 FVKESK. V was clipped by 11 bases and J by 9 bases, with 17 bases between them. Written as DNA, the CDR3 is TGTGCCGAAAGGGGGTGGAGTACGCCCCAGCATTTT. It specifies CAERGWSTPQHF.

The rearrangement uses TRBV7-8 and TRBJ2-3, with a tentative D call TRBD1 (5 bases). V lost 2 bases, J lost 4 bases, and 16 bases lay in between. CDR1 and CDR2 from the germline V gene are SGHVS and FQNEAQ. The length of the CDR3 is 16 residues. The CDR3 nucleotides read TGTGCCAGCAGCTTACCGGTTTATCGACAGCCAGATACGCAGTATTTT. Its translation is CASSLPVYRQPDTQYF.

Regarding this clone: A read error may produce the germline difference seen at one junction end. This sequence joins TRBV7-7 and TRBJ2-2; 8 bases are shared with TRBD1. This CDR3 has 12 residues. Germline CDR1 reads SSHAT; CDR2 reads FNYEAQ (reference sequence). The CDR3 DNA sequence: TGTGCTAGCAGCTTAGGACAGGGCGAGCTGTTTTTT. Translating gives CASSLGQGELFF.